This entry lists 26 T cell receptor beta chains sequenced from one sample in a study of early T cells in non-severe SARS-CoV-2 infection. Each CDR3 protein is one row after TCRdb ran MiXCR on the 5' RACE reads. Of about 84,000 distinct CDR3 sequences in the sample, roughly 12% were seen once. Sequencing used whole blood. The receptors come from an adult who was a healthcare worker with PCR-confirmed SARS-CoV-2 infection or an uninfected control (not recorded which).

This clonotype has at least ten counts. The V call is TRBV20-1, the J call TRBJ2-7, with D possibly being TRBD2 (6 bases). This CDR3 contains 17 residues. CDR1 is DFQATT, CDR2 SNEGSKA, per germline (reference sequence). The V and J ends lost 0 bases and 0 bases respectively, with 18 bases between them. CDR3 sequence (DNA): TGCAGTGCTAGAGATAGCCGCGGGACCCACCGCTCCTACGAGCAGTACTTC. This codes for CSARDSRGTHRSYEQYF.

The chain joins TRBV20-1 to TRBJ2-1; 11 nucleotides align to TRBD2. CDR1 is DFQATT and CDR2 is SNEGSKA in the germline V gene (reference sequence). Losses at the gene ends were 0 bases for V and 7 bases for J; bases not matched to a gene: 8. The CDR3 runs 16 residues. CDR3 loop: CSARDSGTSGGNEQFF. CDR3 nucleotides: TGCAGTGCTAGAGATTCCGGGACTAGCGGAGGGAATGAGCAGTTCTTC.

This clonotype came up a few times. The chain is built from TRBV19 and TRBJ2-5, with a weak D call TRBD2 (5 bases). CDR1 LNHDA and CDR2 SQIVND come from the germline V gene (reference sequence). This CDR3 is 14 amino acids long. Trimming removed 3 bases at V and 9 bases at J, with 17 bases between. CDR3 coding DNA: TGTGCCAGTAGTATGAATTCGGGGTTCCGGGCCCAGTACTTC. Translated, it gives CASSMNSGFRAQYF.

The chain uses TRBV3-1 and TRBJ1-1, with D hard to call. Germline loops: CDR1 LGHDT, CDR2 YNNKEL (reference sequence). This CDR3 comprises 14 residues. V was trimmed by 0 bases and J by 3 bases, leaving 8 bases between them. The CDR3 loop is CASSQEGRDTEAFF. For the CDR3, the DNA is TGTGCCAGCAGCCAAGAGGGCCGGGACACTGAAGCTTTCTTT.

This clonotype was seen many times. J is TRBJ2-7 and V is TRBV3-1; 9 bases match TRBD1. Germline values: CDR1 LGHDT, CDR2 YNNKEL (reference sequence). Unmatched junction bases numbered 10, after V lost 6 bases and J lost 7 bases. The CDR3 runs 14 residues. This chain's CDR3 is CASRGQGSSREQYF. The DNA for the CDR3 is TGTGCCAGCAGGGGACAGGGTTCGTCTAGGGAGCAGTACTTC.

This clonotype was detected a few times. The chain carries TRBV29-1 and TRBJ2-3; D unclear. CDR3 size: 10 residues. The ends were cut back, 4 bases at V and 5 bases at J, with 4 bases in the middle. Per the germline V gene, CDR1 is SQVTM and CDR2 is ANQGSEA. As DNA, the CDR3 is TGCAGCGTTGGAGGAGATACGCAGTATTTT. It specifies CSVGGDTQYF.

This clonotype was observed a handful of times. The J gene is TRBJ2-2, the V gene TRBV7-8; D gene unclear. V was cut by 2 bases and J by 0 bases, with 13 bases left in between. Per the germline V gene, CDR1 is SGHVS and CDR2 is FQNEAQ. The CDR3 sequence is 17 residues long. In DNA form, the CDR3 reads TGTGCCAGCAGCTTAAAAGTGACCGATGCGAACACCGGGGAGCTGTTTTTT. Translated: CASSLKVTDANTGELFF.

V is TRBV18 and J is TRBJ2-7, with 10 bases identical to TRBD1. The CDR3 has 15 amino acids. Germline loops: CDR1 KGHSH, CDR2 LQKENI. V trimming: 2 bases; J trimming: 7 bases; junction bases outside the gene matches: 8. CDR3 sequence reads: CASSPGTGDSREQYF. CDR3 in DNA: TGTGCCAGCTCACCAGGGACAGGGGATTCACGGGAGCAGTACTTC.

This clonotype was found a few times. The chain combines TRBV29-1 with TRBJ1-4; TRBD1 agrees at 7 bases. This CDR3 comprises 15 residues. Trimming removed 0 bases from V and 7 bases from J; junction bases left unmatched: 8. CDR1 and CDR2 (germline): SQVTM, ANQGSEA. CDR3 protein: CSVEDRSRTGEKLFF. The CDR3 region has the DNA TGCAGCGTTGAAGATCGGAGTAGGACAGGTGAAAAACTGTTTTTT.

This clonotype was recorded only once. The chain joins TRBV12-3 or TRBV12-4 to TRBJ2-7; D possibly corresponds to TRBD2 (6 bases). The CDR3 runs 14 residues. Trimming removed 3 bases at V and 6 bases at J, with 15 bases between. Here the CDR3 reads CASSFGGGLVEQYF. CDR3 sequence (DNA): TGTGCCAGCAGTTTCGGGGGTGGGCTTGTCGAGCAGTACTTC.

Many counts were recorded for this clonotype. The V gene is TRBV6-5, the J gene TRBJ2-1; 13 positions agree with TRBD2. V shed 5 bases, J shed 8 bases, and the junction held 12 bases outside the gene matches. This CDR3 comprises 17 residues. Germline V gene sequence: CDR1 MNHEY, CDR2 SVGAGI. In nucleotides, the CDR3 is TGTGCCAGCAGTCTTAGAATGCCGGGACTAGCGGGACATGAGCAGTTCTTC. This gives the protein CASSLRMPGLAGHEQFF.

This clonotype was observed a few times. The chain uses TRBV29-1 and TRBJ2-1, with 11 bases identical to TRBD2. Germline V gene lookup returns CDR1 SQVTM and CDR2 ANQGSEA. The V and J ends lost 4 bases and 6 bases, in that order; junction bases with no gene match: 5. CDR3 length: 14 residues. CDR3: CSVVTTSGVNEQFF. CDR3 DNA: TGCAGCGTTGTAACGACTAGCGGGGTCAATGAGCAGTTCTTC.

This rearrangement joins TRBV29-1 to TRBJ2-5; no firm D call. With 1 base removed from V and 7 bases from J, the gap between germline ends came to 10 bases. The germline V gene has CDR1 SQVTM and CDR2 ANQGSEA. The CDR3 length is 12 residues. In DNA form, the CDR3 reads TGCAGCGTTGAAGTGGGCCCTACGACCCAGTACTTC. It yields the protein CSVEVGPTTQYF.

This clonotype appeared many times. Written as DNA, the CDR3 is TGTGCCAGCAGCTCTTGGGAGGGGAAGGACGAGCAGTACTTC. It is translated as CASSSWEGKDEQYF. The rearrangement joins TRBV6-1 to TRBJ2-7, with 7 bases aligning to TRBD2. Per germline, CDR1 MNHNS and CDR2 SASEGT. There are 14 residues in the CDR3. V was pared by 6 bases and J by 5 bases, with 10 bases of the junction left unmatched.

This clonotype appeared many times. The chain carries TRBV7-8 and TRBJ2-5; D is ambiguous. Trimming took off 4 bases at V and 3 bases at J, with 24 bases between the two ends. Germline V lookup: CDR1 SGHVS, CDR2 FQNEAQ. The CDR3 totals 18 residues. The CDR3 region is CASSSIPLYRSRKETQYF. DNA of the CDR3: TGTGCCAGCAGCTCTATCCCCCTCTACAGAAGCCGGAAAGAGACCCAGTACTTC.

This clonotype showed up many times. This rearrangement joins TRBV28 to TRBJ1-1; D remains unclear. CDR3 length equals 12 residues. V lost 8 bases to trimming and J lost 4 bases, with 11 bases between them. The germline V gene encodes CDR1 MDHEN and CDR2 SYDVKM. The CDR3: CASLLKATEAFF. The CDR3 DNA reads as TGTGCCAGCCTCTTAAAAGCCACTGAAGCTTTCTTT.

The CDR3 DNA reads as TGTGCCAGCAGCTTGGCACTCCCTCCTGTCAAGCAGTACTTC. The encoded protein is CASSLALPPVKQYF. This chain connects TRBV5-4 to TRBJ2-7; D not resolved. The V gene's germline CDR1 is SGHNT and CDR2 YYREEE (reference sequence). The V gene lost 0 bases and the J gene lost 8 bases, with 15 bases spanning the gap. The CDR3 is 14 amino acids.

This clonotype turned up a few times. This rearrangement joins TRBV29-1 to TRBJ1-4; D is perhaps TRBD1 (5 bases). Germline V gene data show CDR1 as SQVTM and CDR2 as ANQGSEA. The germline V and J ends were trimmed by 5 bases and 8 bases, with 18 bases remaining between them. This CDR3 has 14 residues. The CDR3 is CSVSEPGEGEKLFF. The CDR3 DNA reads TGCAGCGTTTCCGAACCGGGAGAGGGGGAAAAACTGTTTTTT. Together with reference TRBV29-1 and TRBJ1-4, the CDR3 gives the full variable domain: SAVISQKPSRDICQRGTSLTIQCQVDSQVTMMFWYRQQPGQSLTLIATANQGSEATYESGFVIDKFPISRPNLTFSTLTVSNMSPEDSSIYLCSVSEPGEGEKLFFGSGTQLSVL.

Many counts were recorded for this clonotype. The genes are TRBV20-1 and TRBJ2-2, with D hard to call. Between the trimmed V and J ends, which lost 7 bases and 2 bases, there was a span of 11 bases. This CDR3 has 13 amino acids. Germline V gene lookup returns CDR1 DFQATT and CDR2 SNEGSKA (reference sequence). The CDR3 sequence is CSVISRNTGELFF. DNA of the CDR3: TGCAGTGTAATCTCTCGAAACACCGGGGAGCTGTTTTTT.

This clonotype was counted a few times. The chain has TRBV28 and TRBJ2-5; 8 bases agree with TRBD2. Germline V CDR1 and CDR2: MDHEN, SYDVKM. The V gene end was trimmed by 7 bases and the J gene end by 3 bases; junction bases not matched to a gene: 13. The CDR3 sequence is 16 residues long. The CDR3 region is CASTLSGEPEKETQYF. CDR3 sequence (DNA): TGTGCCAGCACCCTTAGCGGGGAGCCCGAAAAAGAGACCCAGTACTTC.

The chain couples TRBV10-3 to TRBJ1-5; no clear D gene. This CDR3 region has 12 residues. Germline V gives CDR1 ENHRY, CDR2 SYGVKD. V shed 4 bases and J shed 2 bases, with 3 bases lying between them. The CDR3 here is CAISAGNQPQHF. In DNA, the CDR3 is TGTGCCATCAGTGCGGGCAATCAGCCCCAGCATTTT.

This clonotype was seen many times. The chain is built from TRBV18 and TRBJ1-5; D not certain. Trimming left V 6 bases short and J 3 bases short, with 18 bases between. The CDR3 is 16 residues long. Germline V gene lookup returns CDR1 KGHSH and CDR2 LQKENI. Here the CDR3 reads CASSYTEAVDNQPQHF. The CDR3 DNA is TGTGCCAGCTCTTACACGGAGGCCGTAGACAATCAGCCCCAGCATTTT.

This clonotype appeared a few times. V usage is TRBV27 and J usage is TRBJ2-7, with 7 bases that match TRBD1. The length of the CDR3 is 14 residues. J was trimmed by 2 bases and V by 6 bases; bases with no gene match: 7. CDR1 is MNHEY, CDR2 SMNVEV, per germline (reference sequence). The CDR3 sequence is CASSDHRGTYEQYF. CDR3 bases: TGTGCCAGCAGCGACCACAGGGGAACCTACGAGCAGTACTTC.

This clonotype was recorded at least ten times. DNA of the CDR3: TGTGCCATCAGTACCGCAGGGAGTAGCAATCAGCCCCAGCATTTT. This gives the protein CAISTAGSSNQPQHF. The chain has TRBV10-3 and TRBJ1-5, with D perhaps TRBD1 (5 bases). This CDR3 is 15 amino acids long. V was shortened by 5 bases and J by 0 bases, with 11 bases between the two germline ends. Germline V gene data show CDR1 as ENHRY and CDR2 as SYGVKD.

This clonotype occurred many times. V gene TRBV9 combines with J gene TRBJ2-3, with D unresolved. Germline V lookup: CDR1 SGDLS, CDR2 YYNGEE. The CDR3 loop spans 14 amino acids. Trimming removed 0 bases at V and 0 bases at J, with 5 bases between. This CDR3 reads CASSVAVSTDTQYF. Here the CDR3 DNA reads TGTGCCAGCAGCGTAGCGGTAAGCACAGATACGCAGTATTTT.

CDR3 in amino acids: CSASPGAQGSDTQYF. In DNA, the CDR3 is TGCAGTGCTAGTCCGGGGGCACAGGGCTCAGATACGCAGTATTTT. V and J are TRBV20-1 and TRBJ2-3; D is possibly TRBD1 or TRBD2 (6 bases each). The V end was cut by 3 bases, the J end by 4 bases, with 17 bases between. This CDR3 region has 15 residues. Germline values: CDR1 DFQATT, CDR2 SNEGSKA (reference sequence).